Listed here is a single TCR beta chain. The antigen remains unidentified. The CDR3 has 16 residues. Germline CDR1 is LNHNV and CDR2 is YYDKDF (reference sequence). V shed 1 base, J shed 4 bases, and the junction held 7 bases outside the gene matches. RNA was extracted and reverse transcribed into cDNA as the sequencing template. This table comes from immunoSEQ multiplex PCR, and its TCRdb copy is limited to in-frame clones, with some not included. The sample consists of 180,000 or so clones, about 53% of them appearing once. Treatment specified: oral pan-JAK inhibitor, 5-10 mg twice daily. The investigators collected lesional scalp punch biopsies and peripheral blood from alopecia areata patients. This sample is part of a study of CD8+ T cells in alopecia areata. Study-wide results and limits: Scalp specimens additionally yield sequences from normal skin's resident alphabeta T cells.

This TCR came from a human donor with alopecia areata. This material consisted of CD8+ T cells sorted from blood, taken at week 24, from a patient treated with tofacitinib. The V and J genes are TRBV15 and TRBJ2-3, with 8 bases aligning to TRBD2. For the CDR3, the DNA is TGTGCCACCAGCAGAGGCAGCGGGGGAGTGGCAGATACGCAGTATTTT. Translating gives CATSRGSGGVADTQYF.